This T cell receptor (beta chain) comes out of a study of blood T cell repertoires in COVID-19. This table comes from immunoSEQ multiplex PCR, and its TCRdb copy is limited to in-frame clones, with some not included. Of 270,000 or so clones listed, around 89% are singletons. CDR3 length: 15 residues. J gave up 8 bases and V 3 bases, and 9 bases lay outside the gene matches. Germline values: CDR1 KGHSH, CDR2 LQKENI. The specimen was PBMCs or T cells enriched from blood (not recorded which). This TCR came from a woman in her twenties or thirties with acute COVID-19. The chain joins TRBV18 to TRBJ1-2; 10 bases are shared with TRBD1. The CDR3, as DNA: TGTGCCAGCTCACCGAGAGACAGGGGGCTTGGGGGCTACACCTTC. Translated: CASSPRDRGLGGYTF.